This TCR beta chain was recovered during a study of T cells after somatic rescue of genetic block (TCRdb year 2020). At the level of the whole study: The study assessed how robust, over the long term, a T-cell system was when the system had developed through somatic rescue of a genetic block in T-cell development.

On this clone: The clone's antigen remains unknown. No base quality information exists; no much larger clone differs at one position.

V sheds 4 bases and J sheds 1 base, leaving 18 bases between their ends. CDR1 SGHTS and CDR2 YDEGEE were looked up in the germline V gene. The CDR3, cysteine through phenylalanine, is 16 amino acids long. The kept DNA is CDR3 alone, 48 bases in frame from the first base. Library construction relied on the immunoSEQ multiplex PCR assay. In TCRdb, the immuneACCESS table is reduced to in-frame sequences with V and J assigned. These tables do not hold every clone; where another copy was compared, an unresolved V gene accounts for under half, and the others remain unexplained. Within this sample are 55,000 to 75,000 clones, with 80% to 95% of them counted one time only. Of the sample, roughly 3% is held by the ten largest clones.

The rearrangement combines TRBV5-8 with TRBJ2-7; the D gene lacks a confident call. Sequenced sample: peripheral blood mononuclear cells (PBMCs). This clonotype was obtained from a man aged 40-55 years. Here is the DNA: TGTGCCAGCAGCCTACGACCCGGAGAGGTTTCCTACGAGCAGTACTTC. It codes for CASSLRPGEVSYEQYF.